This TCR beta chain was recovered during a study of blood T cells in healthy people across ages. It was with a sample-barcoded 5' primer and a J-beta primer mix that a second PCR of roughly 6 to 12 cycles was run. TCRdb analysed the 5' RACE reads with MiXCR anew, one entry per CDR3 protein. The table lists around 1.1 million distinct CDR3 sequences, approximately 38% of them singletons. This clonotype was detected a few times. The CDR3 is 19 amino acids. Germline CDR1 and CDR2: SGHTA and FQGNSA. The germline V and J ends were trimmed by 2 bases and 2 bases, with 24 bases remaining between them. This clonotype originated in a man aged 18 to 30 in good health. Material: blood. The chain couples TRBV7-2 to TRBJ1-2; no reliable D call. Here the CDR3 DNA reads TGTGCCAGCAGCTTAAACGCCCTGTCGGGCGGCCCCGGGAACTATGGCTACACCTTC. Amino acids: CASSLNALSGGPGNYGYTF.